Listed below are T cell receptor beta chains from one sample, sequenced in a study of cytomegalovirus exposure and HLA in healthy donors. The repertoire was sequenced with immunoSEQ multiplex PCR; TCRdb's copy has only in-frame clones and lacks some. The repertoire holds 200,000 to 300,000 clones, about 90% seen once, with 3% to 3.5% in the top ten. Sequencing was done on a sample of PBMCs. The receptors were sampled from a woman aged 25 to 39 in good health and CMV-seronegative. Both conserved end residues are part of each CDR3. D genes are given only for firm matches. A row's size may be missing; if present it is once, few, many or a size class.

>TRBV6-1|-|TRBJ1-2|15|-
CASSEASGWHYGYTF
TGTGCCAGCAGTGAAGCTTCGGGCTGGCACTATGGCTACACCTTC
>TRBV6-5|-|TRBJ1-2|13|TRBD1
CASKPTGVGGYTF
TGTGCCAGCAAGCCGACAGGGGTTGGTGGCTACACCTTC
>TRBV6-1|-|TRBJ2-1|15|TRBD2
CASSPPSGRSGEQFF
TGTGCCAGCAGTCCGCCTAGCGGGAGGTCAGGCGAGCAGTTCTTC
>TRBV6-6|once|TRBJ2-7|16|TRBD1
CASSYRGQGSSYEQYF
TGTGCCAGCAGTTACCGGGGACAGGGCAGCTCCTACGAGCAGTACTTC
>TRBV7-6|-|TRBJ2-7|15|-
CASSLVGESLYEQYF
TGTGCCAGCAGCTTAGTAGGGGAGTCCCTCTACGAGCAGTACTTC
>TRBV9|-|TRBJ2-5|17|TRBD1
CASNRWGSEGARETQYF
TGTGCCAGTAATCGATGGGGTAGCGAGGGGGCAAGGGAGACCCAGTACTTC
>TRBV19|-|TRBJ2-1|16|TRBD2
CASSIIPAGGDNEQFF
TGTGCCAGTAGTATAATTCCAGCGGGAGGGGACAATGAGCAGTTCTTC
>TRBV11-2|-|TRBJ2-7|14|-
CASSLVVSSYEQYF
TGTGCCAGCAGCTTAGTTGTGAGCTCCTACGAGCAGTACTTC
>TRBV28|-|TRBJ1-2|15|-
CASRKTSGDRYGYTF
TGTGCCAGCAGGAAGACCTCAGGGGATCGCTATGGCTACACCTTC
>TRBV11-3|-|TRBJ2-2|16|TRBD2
CASSPRTSGNTGELFF
TGTGCCAGCAGCCCCAGGACTAGCGGGAACACCGGGGAGCTGTTTTTT
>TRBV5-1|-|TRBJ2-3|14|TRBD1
CASSMTGGWDTQYF
TGCGCCAGCAGCATGACAGGGGGCTGGGATACGCAGTATTTT
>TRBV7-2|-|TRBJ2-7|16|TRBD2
CASSSGLAAAFYEQYF
TGTGCCAGCAGCTCCGGACTAGCAGCTGCTTTCTACGAGCAGTACTTC
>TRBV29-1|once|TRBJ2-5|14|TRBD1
CSVQYRGRQETQYF
TGCAGCGTCCAATACAGGGGGCGGCAAGAGACCCAGTACTTC
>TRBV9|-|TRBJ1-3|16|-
CASSVESLGNGNTIYF
TGTGCCAGCAGCGTAGAATCCCTGGGCAATGGAAACACCATATATTTT
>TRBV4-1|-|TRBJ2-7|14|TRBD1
CASSARDRTYEQYF
TGCGCCAGCAGCGCTCGGGACAGGACCTACGAGCAGTACTTC
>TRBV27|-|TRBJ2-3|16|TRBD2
CASSFQLAVSTDTQYF
TGTGCCAGCAGTTTCCAACTAGCGGTTAGCACAGATACGCAGTATTTT
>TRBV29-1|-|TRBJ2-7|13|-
CSVDRGNPYEQYF
TGCAGCGTTGACCGGGGAAACCCCTACGAGCAGTACTTC
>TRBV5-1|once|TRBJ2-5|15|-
CASSLAGGQQETQYF
TGCGCCAGCAGCTTGGCCGGTGGGCAACAAGAGACCCAGTACTTC
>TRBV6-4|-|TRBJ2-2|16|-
CASSDSYRGYTGELFF
TGTGCCAGCAGTGACTCCTACCGGGGTTACACCGGGGAGCTGTTTTTT
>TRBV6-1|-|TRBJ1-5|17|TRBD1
CASSERGGQGAYQPQHF
TGTGCCAGCAGTGAACGAGGGGGGCAGGGGGCTTATCAGCCCCAGCATTTT
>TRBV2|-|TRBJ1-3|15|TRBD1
CASSVPTGATDTIYF
TGTGCCAGCAGTGTTCCCACAGGGGCCACCGACACCATATATTTT
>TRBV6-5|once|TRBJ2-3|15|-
CASSLATGASDTQYF
TGTGCCAGCAGTCTGGCTACGGGGGCATCAGATACGCAGTATTTT